What follows is one T cell receptor beta chain and its context. Its antigen is not known. The healthy adult donors were HIV-negative and reported no recent acute infections or vaccinations. CD45RA-negative memory and CD45RA+ naive subsets were split from the CD4+ cells. This record belongs to a study of shared clonotypes between healthy human individuals. Germline CDR1 and CDR2: SGHTA and FQGNSA. There are 18 residues in the CDR3. V lost 1 base to trimming and J lost 1 base; unmatched junction nucleotides: 13. Using immunoSEQ multiplex PCR, the repertoire was profiled, and TCRdb retains in-frame clones only, with some absent. The repertoire holds 950,000 to 1,100,000 clones, with about 80% as singletons. Points from the study as a whole: Clonotypes not shared had lower generation probabilities than those common to all four donors. Naive CD4 clonotypes overlapped across several donors at roughly 5.1%.

The receptor was isolated from a man between 18 and 29 years old in good health. The chain combines TRBV7-2 with TRBJ2-7; TRBD1 aligns across 7 bases. Material: memory CD4+ T cells sorted from blood. Regarding subset: CD45RA-negative fraction. The CDR3 DNA reads TGTGCCAGCAGCTTAGTACGACGAGGTATGGACAGGTCCTACGAGCAGTACTTC. Amino acid sequence: CASSLVRRGMDRSYEQYF.